This T cell receptor (delta chain) was sequenced for a study of Vδ1+ human thymocytes. The study's findings and limits: The authors advised highly purified populations and single-cell validation. Highly polyclonal TRG and TRD repertoires with Gaussian CDR3 length distributions appeared in thymus.

RNA was extracted from the cells and then reverse transcribed. Pooled V-gene forward primers with one constant-region reverse primer generated the CDR3 amplicons by multiplex PCR. TCRdb re-processed the multiplex PCR reads via CATT. The top ten clones hold around 1.6% of a sample with tens of thousands of delta-chain clones, 25% to 35% of them seen once. This clone occurred once. Its antigen is as yet unknown. Thymocytes were sorted as CD3+ TCRVdelta1+ TCRVdelta2- after alphabeta T cell depletion. The CDR3 consists of 23 residues. V shed 7 bases and J shed 5 bases, with 44 bases lying between them. Germline CDR1 TSWWSYY, CDR2 QGS.

V and J are TRDV1 and TRDJ1; tentatively, D is TRDD3 (6 bases). This sequence was found in a boy less than two years old who had congenital heart surgery. Sample: Vdelta1+ gamma-delta thymocytes from the thymus. Subset noted: FACS-sorted CD3+ TCRalphabeta- TCRVdelta1+ TCRVdelta2- thymocytes. CDR3 region: CALEPLETIHALLGGEGRDKLIF. DNA for the CDR3: TGTGCTCTTGAGCCATTAGAAACCATCCATGCCCTACTGGGAGGCGAGGGCCGGGATAAACTCATCTTT.